Listed below are T cell receptor beta chains from one sample, sequenced in a study of CD8 T cells in ankylosing spondylitis. TCRdb reprocessed the 5' RACE reads via MiXCR and lists one record per CDR3 protein. The sample consists of about 130,000 distinct CDR3 sequences, roughly a tenth of them appearing once. The specimen sequenced was blood, either unsorted or a sorted T cell fraction (not recorded which). All receptors derive from a male donor with ankylosing spondylitis or in good health (not recorded which). Each CDR3 is given with its conserved first and last residue. The D gene is left open where the match is weak. The size of a clone is reported for some rows only, either as once, few or many, or as a class for expanded clones.

v_call	j_call	clone_size	d_call	cdr3_nt	cdr3_aa
TRBV7-2	TRBJ1-2	many	.	TGTGCCAGCAGCTTAGAGGGACGCTATGGCTACACCTTC	CASSLEGRYGYTF
TRBV20-1	TRBJ2-5	many	.	TGCAGTGCTAGCGTAGAGCAAGAGACCCAGTACTTC	CSASVEQETQYF
TRBV4-3	TRBJ2-2	.	.	TGCGCCAGCAGCCAAGATTACGGCACTTACGCGGAGGGGGAGCTGTTTTTT	CASSQDYGTYAEGELFF
TRBV7-9	TRBJ2-7	many	.	TGTGCCAGCAGCTTAGTTGCAGGGGCCTACGAGCAGTACTTC	CASSLVAGAYEQYF
TRBV7-2	TRBJ2-3	many	.	TGTGCCAGCAGCCGAGCAGGCTCGGGAAGGAATACGCAGTATTTT	CASSRAGSGRNTQYF
TRBV7-3	TRBJ2-1	.	.	TGTGCCAGCAGCTTAGGGAGGCTACGAGACCCCAATGAGCAGTTCTTC	CASSLGRLRDPNEQFF
TRBV7-8	TRBJ2-3	.	TRBD1	TGTGCCAGCAGGACTCGAGAGACAGGGTGGGCCACAGATACGCAGTATTTT	CASRTRETGWATDTQYF
TRBV5-4	TRBJ2-1	.	TRBD2	TGTGCCAGCAGCCTCAGCGGGAGGGCGGGGGATGAGCAGTTCTTC	CASSLSGRAGDEQFF
TRBV20-1	TRBJ1-2	many	TRBD1	TGCAGTGCTCCGACCGGGACAGGTTATGGCTACACCTTC	CSAPTGTGYGYTF
TRBV5-5	TRBJ2-4	many	TRBD1	TGTGCCAGCAGCCCCGGGACAGAGAGGCGAAAAAACATTCAGTACTTC	CASSPGTERRKNIQYF
TRBV3-1	TRBJ2-7	many	TRBD2	TGTGCCAGCAGCTCACTAGCGGGAGGTAACGAGCAGTACTTC	CASSSLAGGNEQYF
TRBV21-1	TRBJ2-5	.	.	TGTGCCAGCAGTGAAGGACGCTATGGGAAGACCCAGTACTTC	CASSEGRYGKTQYF
TRBV7-2	TRBJ2-1	many	.	TGTGCCAGCAGCTCGACTAGGGCCGAGATGGAGCAGTTCTTC	CASSSTRAEMEQFF
TRBV29-1	TRBJ2-1	many	.	TGCAGCGTTGAGGACTTCGATGAGCAGTTCTTC	CSVEDFDEQFF
TRBV5-1	TRBJ1-1	many	.	TGCGCCAGCAGCTTTAGTGAGGGGCTGAACACTGAAGCTTTCTTT	CASSFSEGLNTEAFF
TRBV5-1	TRBJ2-3	many	.	TGCGCCAGCAGCACAGTGGGTCTAGGCACAGATACGCAGTATTTT	CASSTVGLGTDTQYF
TRBV5-5	TRBJ1-5	many	.	TGTGCCAGCAGCTTGGGACCGACGTTTGAGGTTCAGCCCCAGCATTTT	CASSLGPTFEVQPQHF
TRBV7-9	TRBJ1-6	many	.	TGTGCCAGCAGCCAAGGGGCTTCACCCCTCCACTTT	CASSQGASPLHF
TRBV12-3/TRBV12-4	TRBJ2-2	many	.	TGTGCCAGCAGACACAGGCCAACCGGGGAGCTGTTTTTT	CASRHRPTGELFF
TRBV10-3	TRBJ2-7	few	TRBD2	TGTGCCATCAGTGGGGGTAGCGGGAGGTACTACGAGCAGTACTTC	CAISGGSGRYYEQYF
TRBV20-1	TRBJ1-5	many	.	TGCAGTGCCCGAATAGTGGGTAGCAATCAGCCCCAGCATTTT	CSARIVGSNQPQHF
TRBV20-1	TRBJ1-2	many	TRBD1	TGCAGTGCTAGAGACGGGACAGGGGGCAGGGATGGCTACACCTTC	CSARDGTGGRDGYTF
TRBV12-3/TRBV12-4	TRBJ2-4	many	TRBD2	TGTGCCAGCAGAGCTAGCGGGAGAGTTTTCGAAAACATTCAGTACTTC	CASRASGRVFENIQYF
TRBV20-1	TRBJ2-5	many	TRBD2	TGCAGTGTATCTCCTGCGGGAGGGGTGACCCAGTACTTC	CSVSPAGGVTQYF
TRBV7-6	TRBJ2-5	many	TRBD2	TGTGCCAGCAGCTTAGCCCCTCCAGGGACTAGACAAGAGACCCAGTACTTC	CASSLAPPGTRQETQYF
TRBV5-5	TRBJ1-5	.	.	TGTGCCAGCAGCTTGTCGCTCTCGGGCGGGGGGGATCAGCCCCAGCATTTT	CASSLSLSGGGDQPQHF
TRBV7-2	TRBJ2-1	many	.	TGTGCCAGCAGCGGACAGACTAGCTCCTACAATGAGCAGTTCTTC	CASSGQTSSYNEQFF
TRBV5-4	TRBJ2-3	many	TRBD2	TGTGCCAGCAGCTTGGGAGGTAGCGGGAGTTTGACAGATACGCAGTATTTT	CASSLGGSGSLTDTQYF
TRBV5-1	TRBJ2-5	.	TRBD2	TGCGCCAGCAGCTTGGCTTCTAGCGGGAGGGCCATGGAAGAGACCCAGTACTTC	CASSLASSGRAMEETQYF
TRBV20-1	TRBJ2-1	few	TRBD2	TGCAGTGCAGAAGGACTAGCGGGTGATGAGCAGTTCTTC	CSAEGLAGDEQFF
TRBV7-2	TRBJ2-4	many	TRBD2	TGTGCCAGCAGCAGAGAAGGACTAGCGGGAGCCGGAATGTACTTC	CASSREGLAGAGMYF
TRBV5-5	TRBJ1-5	many	.	TGTGCCAGCAGCTTGATACCCTACCCAGGCGATCAGCCCCAGCATTTT	CASSLIPYPGDQPQHF
TRBV10-3	TRBJ2-5	few	TRBD2	TGTGCCGCCGGGACTAGCAGCACAGGTGAAGAGACCCAGTACTTC	CAAGTSSTGEETQYF